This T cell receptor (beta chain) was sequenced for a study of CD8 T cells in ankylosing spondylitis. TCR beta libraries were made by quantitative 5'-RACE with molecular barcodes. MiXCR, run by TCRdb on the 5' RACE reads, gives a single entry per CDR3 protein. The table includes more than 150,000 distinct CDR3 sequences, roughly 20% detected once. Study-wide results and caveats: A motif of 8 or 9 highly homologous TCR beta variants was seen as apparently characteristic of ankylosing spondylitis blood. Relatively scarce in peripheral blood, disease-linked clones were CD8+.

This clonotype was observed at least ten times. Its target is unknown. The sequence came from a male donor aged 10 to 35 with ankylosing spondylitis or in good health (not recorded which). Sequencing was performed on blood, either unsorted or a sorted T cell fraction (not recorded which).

The CDR3 loop is CASSVAGSEQYF. The CDR3 DNA sequence: TGTGCCAGCAGCGTAGCGGGTAGCGAGCAGTACTTC. V and J are TRBV9 and TRBJ2-7; D is unclear. The V end lost 0 bases, the J end lost 6 bases, and 7 bases lay between the germline ends. Germline CDR1 reads SGDLS; CDR2 reads YYNGEE. This CDR3 is 12 amino acids long.